This paragraph reports one T cell receptor beta chain. Its antigen remains unidentified. Base quality data are lacking; no much larger clone is found one base away. V is shortened by 5 bases, J by 0 bases, and the region joining them spans 9 bases. In the germline V gene, CDR1 corresponds to KGHDR and CDR2 to SFDVKD. From the cysteine through the phenylalanine, the CDR3 covers 14 amino acids. CDR3 DNA only is kept here, 42 bases in frame from base 1. The data derive from a study of blood T cell repertoires in COVID-19 (dated by TCRdb to the early 2020s). Regarding the complete study: Samples covering the acute and convalescent phases of COVID-19 were provided by collaborators in the United States, Italy and Spain. The dataset comprised deeply sampled blood TCRbeta repertoires from subjects exposed to, actively infected with, or recovered from COVID-19. The sample metadata nearly always contained a de-identified subject ID, COVID-19 status, age in years and sex. The prospective study material was composed of cDNA or gDNA derived from T cells, B-cell-depleted T cells, or PBMCs. A freely available public database, intended as a resource for researchers studying the immune response to SARS-CoV-2, is where the repertoires were released. Where available, HLA class I and class II types were taken from metadata supplied by the sample provider and were not determined by assay-based typing. Samples came from the ongoing ImmuneRACE study (first 160 participants) plus 1,254 subjects from 6 global collaborators. Results and caveats for the whole study, not just this receptor: The amount of clinical and demographic metadata varied by source and participant and was provided uncurated.

TCRbeta CDR3 regions were amplified from genomic DNA by means of the immunoSEQ Assay, a bias-controlled multiplex PCR. On the study's bioinformatics: Nucleated cell counts per sample were estimated from amplification of reference gene primers within the assay. Sequence reads were collapsed and filtered to measure the absolute abundance of every unique TCRbeta CDR3 rearrangement. For each sample, productive Simpson clonality was calculated by taking the square root of Simpson's diversity index across productive rearrangements. As stored in TCRdb, this immuneACCESS dataset retains in-frame rearrangements with V and J assigned. A fraction of the clones does not appear; measured against another copy, unresolved V genes explain less than half of the discrepancy, and the remainder lacks a known reason. V and J calls and clone size are as listed in that table; D and trimming were resolved from the DNA. Across this sample there are tens of thousands of clones, with about 84% seen only once. Together, the top ten hold 8.8% of the sample.

Each collaborating institution followed its own protocols to collect whole blood in K2EDTA tubes. For TCRbeta analysis, collaborator samples were shipped as frozen whole blood, as isolated PBMCs, or as DNA extracted from either sample type. The material sequenced was peripheral blood. The receptor chain draws on TRBV24-1 and TRBJ1-2; the D segment could be TRBD1, given 5 matching bases. This TCR was recovered from a man aged 55 to 70 with acute or convalescent COVID-19. For the CDR3, the sequence is CATSGPTANYGYTF. The nucleotide sequence reads as follows: TGTGCCACCAGTGGCCCGACAGCTAACTATGGCTACACCTTC.